The 27 T cell receptor beta chains below were found in one sample sequenced in a study of radiation and T cells in renal cell carcinoma. Only in-frame clones appear in the TCRdb table, and some are missing; sequencing was by immunoSEQ multiplex PCR. Among around 130,000 clones listed, over 75% were seen once. Time point here: blood 2 weeks post-SBRT. Treatment indicated: 15 Gy SBRT to primary tumor, nephrectomy 4 weeks later. The source was blood, collected from a patient whose treatment included radiotherapy and nephrectomy. The receptors come from a woman between 55 and 75 years old with renal cell carcinoma.

The rearrangement joins TRBV5-1 to TRBJ1-4; a possible D gene is TRBD1 (5 bases). This CDR3 has 15 residues. V dropped 0 bases and J dropped 6 bases, with 12 bases sitting between them. The germline gives CDR1 SGHRS, CDR2 YFSETQ. The CDR3 reads CASSLAGGEHEKLFF. The CDR3 DNA sequence: TGCGCCAGCAGCTTGGCCGGGGGGGAACATGAAAAACTGTTTTTT.

The chain couples TRBV6-6 to TRBJ1-2, with D perhaps matching TRBD1 (5 bases). Germline CDR1 reads MNHNY; CDR2 reads SVGAGI (reference sequence). The V gene lost 5 bases and the J gene lost 0 bases, with 13 bases spanning the gap. The CDR3 has 15 residues. As DNA, the CDR3 is TGTGCCAGCAGTGGTCGGACGGGGGCTAACTATGGCTACACCTTC. As protein: CASSGRTGANYGYTF.

The genes are TRBV5-1 and TRBJ1-2; D unclear. From germline, CDR1 is SGHRS and CDR2 YFSETQ. Between the trimmed V and J ends, which lost 4 bases and 0 bases, there was a span of 7 bases. The CDR3 covers 13 residues. Here the CDR3 reads CASSTTTNYGYTF. In nucleotides, the CDR3 is TGCGCCAGCAGCACGACTACTAACTATGGCTACACCTTC.

The V and J genes are TRBV19 and TRBJ1-1; a weak D match, TRBD1 (6 bases). The germline V and J ends were trimmed by 6 bases and 0 bases, with 11 bases remaining between them. This CDR3 has 14 amino acids. Germline V CDR1 and CDR2: LNHDA, SQIVND (reference sequence). The DNA of the CDR3 is TGTGCCAGTAGAGGAGGACAGATGAACACTGAAGCTTTCTTT. Its protein product is CASRGGQMNTEAFF. Together with reference TRBV19 and TRBJ1-1, the CDR3 gives the full variable domain: DGGITQSPKYLFRKEGQNVTLSCEQNLNHDAMYWYRQDPGQGLRLIYYSQIVNDFQKGDIAEGYSVSREKKESFPLTVTSAQKNPTAFYLCASRGGQMNTEAFFGQGTRLTVV.

V is TRBV5-8 and J is TRBJ1-1; no clear D gene. In germline, CDR1 is SGHTS, CDR2 YDEGEE. There are 16 residues in the CDR3. V dropped 0 bases and J dropped 3 bases, with 15 bases sitting between them. This chain's CDR3 is CASSLGEGLGDTEAFF. DNA for the CDR3: TGTGCCAGCAGCTTGGGGGAGGGCCTCGGGGACACTGAAGCTTTCTTT.

In its sample, this clone was seen a few times. The chain is built from TRBV19 and TRBJ1-2, with a weak D call TRBD1 (5 bases). Germline-derived CDR1 and CDR2 are LNHDA and SQIVND (reference sequence). Trimming stripped 7 bases from V and 4 bases from J, with 16 bases between. CDR3 size: 14 residues. The CDR3 DNA sequence: TGTGCCAGTAATGAAGGGGCGCATATCTATGGCTACACCTTC. Its protein product is CASNEGAHIYGYTF.

This clone was detected only once. The V call is TRBV27, the J call TRBJ2-7; perhaps TRBD2 as D (6 bases). Germline V gene sequence: CDR1 MNHEY, CDR2 SMNVEV (reference sequence). The CDR3 contains 14 residues. V lost 5 bases and J 0 bases, leaving 11 bases between the germline ends. The chain's CDR3 is CASSPGTLSYEQYF. For the CDR3, the DNA is TGTGCCAGCAGTCCCGGGACTCTCTCCTACGAGCAGTACTTC.

Comments on this clone: One end of the junction fails to match germline, which may point to a read error. The chain recombines TRBV5-1 with TRBJ1-1, with TRBD1 identical over 7 bases. There are 15 residues in the CDR3. CDR1 SGHRS and CDR2 YFSETQ come from the germline V gene. The CDR3 sequence is CASSLKTGQAGKAFF. In nucleotides, the CDR3 is TGTGCCAGCAGCCTTAAGACAGGGCAAGCGGGCAAAGCTTTCTTT.

This clone has ten or more counts. The chain joins TRBV4-3 to TRBJ1-1; D possibly corresponds to TRBD1 (5 bases). Germline CDR1 reads LGHNA; CDR2 reads YSLEER. Trimming cost V 1 base and J 8 bases, with 11 bases left between them. This CDR3 region has 13 residues. For the CDR3, the DNA is TGCGCCAGCAGCCAAGCGGTACGGGGGGAAGCTTTCTTT. Protein sequence: CASSQAVRGEAFF.

The chain joins TRBV5-6 to TRBJ1-2; 7 bases align to TRBD1. The CDR3 is 14 amino acids. Trimming cost V 4 bases and J 4 bases; bases outside gene matches: 7. Germline CDR1 and CDR2: SGHDT and YYEEEE. Here the CDR3 reads CASSRDRGSYGYTF. Here the CDR3 DNA reads TGTGCCAGCAGCAGGGACAGAGGGTCCTATGGCTACACCTTC.

This clone was seen just once. This chain connects TRBV6-7 to TRBJ2-7, with TRBD2 identical over 8 bases. TRBV6-7 belongs to the ORF category, with a function that is uncertain. The CDR3 totals 15 residues. V trimming: 4 bases; J trimming: 3 bases; junction bases outside the gene matches: 8. The CDR3 DNA follows: TGTGCCAGCAGTTCCCGGGGGGGGAGGCTCTACGAGCAGTACTTC. Protein sequence: CASSSRGGRLYEQYF.

The chain combines TRBV30 with TRBJ2-3, with 11 bases that match TRBD2. The CDR3 is made up of 15 amino acids. The germline V gene encodes CDR1 GTSNPN and CDR2 SVGIG (reference sequence). J was trimmed by 7 bases and V by 1 base; bases with no gene match: 7. CDR3 sequence (DNA): TGTGCCTGGAGTGCCACTAGCGGGAGTTCACATACGCAGTATTTT. Its protein product is CAWSATSGSSHTQYF.

The gene calls are TRBV7-6 and TRBJ2-7; D unclear. Germline-derived CDR1 and CDR2 are SGHVS and FNYEAQ. Trimming took off 1 base at V and 7 bases at J, with 8 bases between the two ends. CDR3 length equals 12 residues. The CDR3 loop is CASSLDSREQYF. The CDR3 DNA reads as TGTGCCAGCAGCTTAGATTCTAGGGAGCAGTACTTC.

J is TRBJ1-1 and V is TRBV12-5; D perhaps matches TRBD1 (5 bases). This CDR3 has 14 amino acids. Looked up from germline, CDR1 is LGHNT and CDR2 is FRNRAP. V lost 7 bases and J 3 bases, leaving 15 bases between the germline ends. DNA of the CDR3: TGTGCTAGTGCCCCGGTGGGGGGGGACACTGAAGCTTTCTTT. Translating it yields CASAPVGGDTEAFF.

This sequence joins TRBV11-2 and TRBJ2-4; tentatively, D is TRBD2 (6 bases). The CDR3 contains 15 residues. CDR1 SGHAT and CDR2 FQNNGV come from the germline V gene. The germline V and J ends were trimmed by 2 bases and 8 bases, with 16 bases remaining between them. The CDR3 DNA reads TGTGCCAGCAGCTTACAGAGGGAGGTCTTAGACATTCAGTACTTC. Translating it yields CASSLQREVLDIQYF.

The rearrangement joins TRBV30 to TRBJ2-5, with D unclear. Trimming shortened V by 0 bases and J by 2 bases, and 10 bases separated the two germline ends. Germline assignment: CDR1 GTSNPN and CDR2 SVGIG (reference sequence). There are 14 residues in the CDR3. CDR3 nucleotide sequence: TGTGCCTGGAGTGTACACAGAGATCAAGAGACCCAGTACTTC. This gives the protein CAWSVHRDQETQYF.

The chain links TRBV5-1 to TRBJ2-2, with a possible D match to TRBD2 (5 bases). The CDR3 totals 14 residues. The V end was cut by 4 bases, the J end by 5 bases, with 12 bases between. CDR1 and CDR2 from the germline V gene are SGHRS and YFSETQ. The CDR3 protein is CASSSDGETGELFF. CDR3 sequence (DNA): TGCGCCAGCAGCAGCGATGGGGAGACCGGGGAGCTGTTTTTT.

The J gene is TRBJ2-7, the V gene TRBV7-2; either TRBD1 or TRBD2 may supply D (5 bases each). The CDR3 sequence is 17 residues long. Trimming left V 4 bases short and J 1 base short, with 20 bases between. Germline V gene sequence: CDR1 SGHTA, CDR2 FQGNSA. Written as DNA, the CDR3 is TGTGCCAGCAGCTCGAGTTTGGGGACGGCCCCTTCCTACGAGCAGTACTTC. This codes for CASSSSLGTAPSYEQYF. The full variable domain, completed using reference TRBV7-2 and TRBJ2-7, is GAGVSQSPSNKVTEKGKDVELRCDPISGHTALYWYRQSLGQGLEFLIYFQGNSAPDKSGLPSDRFSAERTGGSVSTLTIQRTQQEDSAVYLCASSSSLGTAPSYEQYFGPGTRLTVT.

The J gene is TRBJ1-5, the V gene TRBV19; 8 bases are shared with TRBD1. This CDR3 has 16 amino acids. V was clipped by 2 bases and J by 1 base; unmatched bases: 4. Germline lookup yields CDR1 LNHDA and CDR2 SQIVND (reference sequence). The DNA of the CDR3 is TGTGCCAGTAGTATAACAGGGGGTGGGAGCAATCAGCCCCAGCATTTT. Translated, it gives CASSITGGGSNQPQHF. Full variable domain (outside the CDR3, taken from reference TRBV19 and TRBJ1-5): DGGITQSPKYLFRKEGQNVTLSCEQNLNHDAMYWYRQDPGQGLRLIYYSQIVNDFQKGDIAEGYSVSREKKESFPLTVTSAQKNPTAFYLCASSITGGGSNQPQHFGDGTRLSIL.

This clone has only a few counts. V gene TRBV7-6 combines with J gene TRBJ2-5, with a tentative D call TRBD1 (5 bases). Germline V gives CDR1 SGHVS, CDR2 FNYEAQ. The CDR3 spans 14 residues. Trimming left V 4 bases short and J 5 bases short, with 14 bases between. This CDR3 is CASSSPGSTETQYF. The CDR3 DNA reads as TGTGCCAGCAGCTCCCCAGGGTCAACGGAGACCCAGTACTTC.

J is TRBJ2-1 and V is TRBV10-3; tentative D call: TRBD2 (6 bases). Germline V gene sequence: CDR1 ENHRY, CDR2 SYGVKD. V shed 4 bases and J shed 3 bases, with 10 bases lying between them. The CDR3 consists of 14 residues. This CDR3 is CAISVADDYNEQFF. The CDR3 DNA reads as TGTGCCATCAGTGTAGCGGATGACTACAATGAGCAGTTCTTC.

The chain has TRBV10-3 and TRBJ1-2; TRBD1 matches at 7 bases. Germline-derived CDR1 and CDR2 are ENHRY and SYGVKD. This CDR3 has 12 amino acids. The V segment lost 10 bases and the J segment 11 bases; nucleotides outside the gene matches: 13. CDR3 region: CASEQAGQPYTF. For the CDR3, the DNA is TGTGCCAGTGAGCAGGCGGGACAGCCTTACACCTTC.

This chain uses TRBV4-2 with TRBJ2-7; the D is unclear. CDR3 size: 14 residues. Trimming pared 0 bases from V and 5 bases from J, leaving 11 bases between. Looked up from germline, CDR1 is LGHNA and CDR2 is YNFKEQ. CDR3 loop: CASSQDPAVNEQYF. CDR3 coding DNA: TGTGCCAGCAGCCAAGATCCGGCAGTCAACGAGCAGTACTTC.

The chain couples TRBV5-4 to TRBJ2-5; tentatively, D is TRBD2 (6 bases). This CDR3 comprises 16 residues. Germline lookup yields CDR1 SGHNT and CDR2 YYREEE (reference sequence). The V gene lost 0 bases and the J gene lost 6 bases, with 18 bases spanning the gap. CDR3 nucleotide sequence: TGTGCCAGCAGCTTGGCTACGGGAGTATTTGGGAAGACCCAGTACTTC. Translating gives CASSLATGVFGKTQYF.

The sample holds a few counts of this clone. The chain combines TRBV6-5 with TRBJ1-1, with D unresolved. Germline V CDR1 and CDR2: MNHEY, SVGAGI. This CDR3 contains 12 residues. Trimming pared 4 bases from V and 1 base from J, leaving 4 bases between. CDR3 coding DNA: TGTGCCAGCAGTTCAGGGAACACTGAAGCTTTCTTT. It encodes CASSSGNTEAFF.

This CDR3 is CASSPTPRANYGYTF. The CDR3 DNA reads as TGTGCCAGCAGTCCCACACCCCGAGCTAACTATGGCTACACCTTC. This chain joins TRBV28 and TRBJ1-2; D is undetermined. Trimming pared 5 bases from V and 0 bases from J, leaving 13 bases between. This CDR3 region has 15 residues. Per the germline V gene, CDR1 is MDHEN and CDR2 is SYDVKM.

This clone was seen only a few times. The gene calls are TRBV4-1 and TRBJ1-5; TRBD1 agrees at 9 bases. This CDR3 comprises 21 residues. The V gene end was trimmed by 4 bases and the J gene end by 0 bases; junction bases not matched to a gene: 19. Germline V gene sequence: CDR1 MGHRA, CDR2 YSYEKL. CDR3 sequence: CASSLTPQGAGEIGSNQPQHF. The CDR3 DNA reads TGCGCCAGCAGCCTCACCCCACAGGGGGCGGGGGAAATAGGTAGCAATCAGCCCCAGCATTTT.